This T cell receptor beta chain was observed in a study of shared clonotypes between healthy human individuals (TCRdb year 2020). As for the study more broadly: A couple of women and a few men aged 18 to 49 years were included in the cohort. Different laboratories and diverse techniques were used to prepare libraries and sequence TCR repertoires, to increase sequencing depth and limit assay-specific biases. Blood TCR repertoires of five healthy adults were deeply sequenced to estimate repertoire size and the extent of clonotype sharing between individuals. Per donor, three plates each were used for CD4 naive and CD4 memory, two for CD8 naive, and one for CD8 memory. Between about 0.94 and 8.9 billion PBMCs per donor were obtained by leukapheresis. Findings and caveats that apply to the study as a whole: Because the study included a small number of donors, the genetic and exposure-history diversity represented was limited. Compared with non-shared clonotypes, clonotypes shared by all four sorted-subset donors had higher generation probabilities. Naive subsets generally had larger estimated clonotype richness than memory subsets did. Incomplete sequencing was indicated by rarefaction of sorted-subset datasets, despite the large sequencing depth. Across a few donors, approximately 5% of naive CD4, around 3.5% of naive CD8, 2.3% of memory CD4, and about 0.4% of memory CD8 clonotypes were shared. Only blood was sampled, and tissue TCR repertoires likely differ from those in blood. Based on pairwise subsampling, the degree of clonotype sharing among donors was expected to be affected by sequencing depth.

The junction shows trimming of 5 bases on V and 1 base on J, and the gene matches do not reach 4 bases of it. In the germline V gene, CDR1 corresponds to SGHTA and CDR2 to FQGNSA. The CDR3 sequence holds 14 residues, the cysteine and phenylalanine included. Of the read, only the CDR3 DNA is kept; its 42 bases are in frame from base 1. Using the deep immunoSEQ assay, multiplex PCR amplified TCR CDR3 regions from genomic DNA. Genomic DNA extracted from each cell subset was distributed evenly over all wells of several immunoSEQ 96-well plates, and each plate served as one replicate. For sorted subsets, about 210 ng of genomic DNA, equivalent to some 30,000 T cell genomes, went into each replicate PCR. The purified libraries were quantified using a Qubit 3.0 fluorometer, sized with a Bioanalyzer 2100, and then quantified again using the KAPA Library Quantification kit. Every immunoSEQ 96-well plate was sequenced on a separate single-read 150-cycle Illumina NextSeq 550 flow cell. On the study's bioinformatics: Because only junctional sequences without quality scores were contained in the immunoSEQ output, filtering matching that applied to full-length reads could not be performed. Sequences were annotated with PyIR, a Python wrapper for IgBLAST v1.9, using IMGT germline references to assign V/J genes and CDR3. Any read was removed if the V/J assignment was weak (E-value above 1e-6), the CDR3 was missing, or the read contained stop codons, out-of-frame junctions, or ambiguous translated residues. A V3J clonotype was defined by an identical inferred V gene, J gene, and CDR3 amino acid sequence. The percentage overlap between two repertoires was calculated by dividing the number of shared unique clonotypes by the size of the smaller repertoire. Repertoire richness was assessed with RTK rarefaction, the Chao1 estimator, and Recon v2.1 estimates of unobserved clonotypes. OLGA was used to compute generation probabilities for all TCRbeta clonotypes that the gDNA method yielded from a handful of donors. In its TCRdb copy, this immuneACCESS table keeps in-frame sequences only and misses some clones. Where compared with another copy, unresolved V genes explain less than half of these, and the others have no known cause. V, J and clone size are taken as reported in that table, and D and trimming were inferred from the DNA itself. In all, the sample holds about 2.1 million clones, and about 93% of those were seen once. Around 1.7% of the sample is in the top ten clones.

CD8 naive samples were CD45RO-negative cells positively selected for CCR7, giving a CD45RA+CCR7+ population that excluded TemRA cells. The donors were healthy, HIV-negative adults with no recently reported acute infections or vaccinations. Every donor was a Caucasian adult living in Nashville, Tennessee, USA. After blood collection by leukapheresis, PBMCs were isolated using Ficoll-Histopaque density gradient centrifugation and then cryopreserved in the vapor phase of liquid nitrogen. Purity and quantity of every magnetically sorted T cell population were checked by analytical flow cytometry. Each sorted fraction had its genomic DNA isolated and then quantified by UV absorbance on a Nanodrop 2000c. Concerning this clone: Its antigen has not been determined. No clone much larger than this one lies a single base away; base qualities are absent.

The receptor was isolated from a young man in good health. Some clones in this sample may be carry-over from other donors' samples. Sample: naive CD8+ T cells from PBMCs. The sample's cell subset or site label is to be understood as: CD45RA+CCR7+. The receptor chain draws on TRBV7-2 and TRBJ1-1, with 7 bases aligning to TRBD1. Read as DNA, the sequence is TGTGCCAGCAGCATCAGACAGGGGAACACTGAAGCTTTCTTT. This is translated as CASSIRQGNTEAFF.